The clone carrying this T cell receptor beta chain appeared once. As yet, its antigen is unknown. These data belong to a study of OX40 agonist ivuxolimab in advanced cancers. Study as a whole: Patients were treated with intravenous ivuxolimab, dosed at 0.01 to 10 mg/kg and infused every 2 weeks. Findings and limits, study-wide: In general, CD8+ T cells held more expanded clones than CD4+ did, on average.

Drawing of blood for sampling happened at baseline, at cycle 4 day 1, and at cycle 7 day 1. Assay used: immunoSEQ multiplex PCR; TCRdb lists only in-frame clones, some missing. The sample contains about 65,000 clones, around 87% of which appear only once. This specimen consisted of CD4+ or CD8+ T cells sorted from blood, obtained in a trial of the OX40 agonist ivuxolimab. The TCR was taken from an adult with an advanced solid tumor such as melanoma, head and neck, liver or kidney cancer.

As DNA, the CDR3 is TGCGCCAGCAGCGGTGGGGGACAGGGTGGCGAGCAGTACTTC. This translates into CASSGGGQGGEQYF. The chain has TRBV5-1 and TRBJ2-7; the match to TRBD1 covers 9 bases. V was clipped by 4 bases and J by 6 bases; unmatched bases: 8. The CDR3 spans 14 residues. Per the germline V gene, CDR1 is SGHRS and CDR2 is YFSETQ.